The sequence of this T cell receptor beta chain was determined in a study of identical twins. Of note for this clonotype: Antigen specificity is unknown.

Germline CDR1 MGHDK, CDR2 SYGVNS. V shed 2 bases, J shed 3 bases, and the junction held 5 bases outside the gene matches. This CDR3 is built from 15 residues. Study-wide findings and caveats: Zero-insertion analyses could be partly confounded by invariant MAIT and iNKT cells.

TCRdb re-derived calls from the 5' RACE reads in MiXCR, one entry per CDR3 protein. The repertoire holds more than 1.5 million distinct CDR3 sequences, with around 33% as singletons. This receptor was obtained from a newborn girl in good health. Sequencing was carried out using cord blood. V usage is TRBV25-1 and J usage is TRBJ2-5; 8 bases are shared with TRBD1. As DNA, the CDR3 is TGTGCCAGCAGTGAAAGACAGGGGACTGAAGAGACCCAGTACTTC. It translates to CASSERQGTEETQYF.